These T cell receptor beta chains were read from a single sample in a study of PD-1 blockade in mismatch repair-deficient tumors. Only in-frame clones appear in the TCRdb table, and some are missing; sequencing was by immunoSEQ multiplex PCR. Altogether approximately 51,000 clones are present, approximately 84% being singletons, with the ten largest covering about 8.3%. This specimen consisted of peripheral blood, obtained approximately 18 weeks after starting pembrolizumab. The receptors were sampled from an adult with mismatch repair-deficient cancer. Each CDR3 is given with its conserved first and last residue. A D gene is named only where the DNA matches it firmly. A row's size may be missing; if present it is once, few, many or a size class.

J gene | clone size | D gene | V gene | CDR3 DNA | CDR3 protein
TRBJ1-3 | once | NA | TRBV6-5 | TGTGCCAGCAGTACTACAGCATCCTCTGGAAACACCATATATTTT | CASSTTASSGNTIYF
TRBJ2-5 | NA | NA | TRBV5-4 | TGTGCCAGCAGCCAAGACAGAGACCAAGAGACCCAGTACTTC | CASSQDRDQETQYF
TRBJ1-2 | NA | NA | TRBV25-1 | TGTGCCAGCAGTGTAACCGGGACCCATACTTATGGCTACACCTTC | CASSVTGTHTYGYTF
TRBJ2-2 | NA | NA | TRBV7-3 | TGTGCCAGCAGCTTATATATGGCCGGGGAGCTGTTTTTT | CASSLYMAGELFF
TRBJ2-5 | once | TRBD2 | TRBV19 | TGTGCCAGTAGTATGGGGACTAGTCCGGAGACCCAGTACTTC | CASSMGTSPETQYF
TRBJ2-3 | once | TRBD1 | TRBV7-3 | TGTGCCAGCAGCCTGGACAGGGCAAGCACAGATACGCAGTATTTT | CASSLDRASTDTQYF
TRBJ1-1 | NA | NA | TRBV5-6 | TGTGCCAGCAGCTTGGTTCAAAGAAACACTGAAGCTTTCTTT | CASSLVQRNTEAFF
TRBJ2-1 | NA | TRBD2 | TRBV2 | TGTGCCAGCAGTGGTCCGCTAGCGGGAAGTGAGCAGTTCTTC | CASSGPLAGSEQFF
TRBJ1-1 | once | NA | TRBV7-9 | TGTGCCAGCAGCTTAAGGGGAATTGGGGGGCAGAACACTGAAGCTTTCTTT | CASSLRGIGGQNTEAFF
TRBJ2-3 | NA | NA | TRBV7-9 | TGTGCCAGCAGCTTAAGGGACGCCCTGGTGGATACGCAGTATTTT | CASSLRDALVDTQYF
TRBJ2-7 | NA | TRBD2 | TRBV7-9 | TGTGCCAGCAGCTCCTATTACCTAGCGGGGATATCCTACGAGCAGTACTTC | CASSSYYLAGISYEQYF